Below are 11 T cell receptor beta chains sequenced from a single sample in a study of T cell repertoires in cytomegalovirus infection. TCRdb processed the reads anew with MiXCR; each CDR3 protein has one entry. This sample has just under 550,000 distinct CDR3 sequences, with around a quarter found just once. Sequencing was performed on PBMCs. The receptors here all came from a human donor in good health (CMV status not recorded). Some clones in this sample may be carry-over from other donors' samples.

The chain carries TRBV5-6 and TRBJ2-2, with 13 bases lining up with TRBD2. Germline V gene data show CDR1 as SGHDT and CDR2 as YYEEEE. V gave up 0 bases and J gave up 7 bases; unmatched junction bases: 3. This CDR3 comprises 16 residues. The CDR3 loop is CASSLALAGGIGELFF. In DNA, the CDR3 is TGTGCCAGCAGCTTGGCACTAGCGGGAGGGATCGGGGAGCTGTTTTTT.

This clonotype turned up a few times. The chain couples TRBV7-6 to TRBJ2-5, with 8 bases matching TRBD2. CDR1 and CDR2 (germline): SGHVS, FNYEAQ. CDR3 length: 15 residues. The V segment lost 2 bases and the J segment 1 base; nucleotides outside the gene matches: 3. CDR3 amino acids: CASSLLAGIQETQYF. For the CDR3, the DNA is TGTGCCAGCAGCTTACTAGCGGGTATCCAAGAGACCCAGTACTTC.

This chain connects TRBV28 to TRBJ2-1; perhaps TRBD1 as D (6 bases). CDR1 is MDHEN, CDR2 SYDVKM, per germline. The length of the CDR3 is 13 residues. Trimming stripped 4 bases from V and 6 bases from J, with 10 bases between. The CDR3 protein is CASSSPTGNEQFF. Here the CDR3 DNA reads TGTGCCAGCAGTTCCCCGACAGGCAATGAGCAGTTCTTC.

Many counts were recorded for this clonotype. At one of its ends the junction is not consistent with the germline gene, which may arise from a read error. The chain has TRBV7-2 and TRBJ2-2, with 9 bases fitting TRBD2. The CDR3 runs 15 residues. CDR1 is SGHTA and CDR2 is FQGNSA in the germline V gene. The CDR3 loop reads CASRLAGANTGELFF. The DNA for the CDR3 is TGTGCCAGCAGATTAGCGGGAGCCAACACCGGGGAGCTGTTTTTT.

This clonotype was seen more than once but under ten times. This chain uses TRBV12-3 or TRBV12-4 with TRBJ1-6; TRBD1 agrees at 8 bases. CDR3 length: 16 residues. The V segment lost 4 bases and the J segment 7 bases; nucleotides outside the gene matches: 9. The CDR3 loop reads CASSSLTGGTNSPLHF. The CDR3 nucleotides are TGTGCCAGCAGTTCTCTCACAGGGGGTACGAATTCACCCCTCCACTTT.

This clonotype was counted many times. The V gene is TRBV12-3 or TRBV12-4, the J gene TRBJ2-6; D call uncertain. V was trimmed by 8 bases and J by 4 bases, leaving 9 bases between them. The CDR3 consists of 13 residues. The DNA of the CDR3 is TGTGCCAGCCGATCCCCCGGGGCCAACGTCCTGACTTTC. This translates into CASRSPGANVLTF.

This clonotype was detected only once. The chain combines TRBV7-9 with TRBJ2-5; D gene unclear. The germline CDR1 and CDR2 sequences are SEHNR and FQNEAQ (reference sequence). The CDR3 has 14 residues. Trimming cost V 5 bases and J 6 bases, with 16 bases left between them. The DNA of the CDR3 is TGTGCCAGCAGCCCCGGTGGTGCTTGGAAGACCCAGTACTTC. Amino acids: CASSPGGAWKTQYF. Filled out from reference TRBV7-9 and TRBJ2-5, the complete variable domain reads DTGVSQNPRHKITKRGQNVTFRCDPISEHNRLYWYRQTLGQGPEFLTYFQNEAQLEKSRLLSDRFSAERPKGSFSTLEIQRTEQGDSAMYLCASSPGGAWKTQYFGPGTRLLVL.

V usage is TRBV4-2 and J usage is TRBJ2-3, with 10 nucleotides matching TRBD2. V gave up 4 bases and J gave up 0 bases; unmatched junction bases: 4. CDR3 length equals 16 residues. Germline CDR1 reads LGHNA; CDR2 reads YNFKEQ. Here the CDR3 reads CASSPDSGRSTDTQYF. In nucleotides, the CDR3 is TGTGCCAGCAGCCCCGATAGCGGGAGGAGCACAGATACGCAGTATTTT.

This chain uses TRBV6-5 with TRBJ2-7; 10 nucleotides align to TRBD2. The CDR3 sequence is 16 residues long. Germline trimming cut 2 bases from V and 2 bases from J; bases unmatched to any gene: 6. Germline-derived CDR1 and CDR2 are MNHEY and SVGAGI. The CDR3 protein is CASSYRGTSEAYEQYF. The CDR3 nucleotides read TGTGCCAGCAGTTACCGCGGGACTAGCGAGGCCTACGAGCAGTACTTC.

Only a few counts were recorded for this clonotype. The rearrangement links TRBV27 to TRBJ1-5; perhaps TRBD1 as D (6 bases). V was shortened by 5 bases and J by 7 bases, with 15 bases between the two germline ends. The germline V gene has CDR1 MNHEY and CDR2 SMNVEV (reference sequence). The CDR3 is 14 residues long. The CDR3 DNA follows: TGTGCCAGCAGTCTGACAGGCCTCTGGCAGCCCCAGCATTTT. This codes for CASSLTGLWQPQHF.

The chain recombines TRBV24-1 with TRBJ1-1, with D possibly matching TRBD1 (6 bases). Germline V CDR1 and CDR2: KGHDR, SFDVKD. This CDR3 region has 13 residues. The V and J ends lost 4 bases and 11 bases respectively, with 16 bases between them. CDR3 bases: TGTGCCACCAGTGAAGAGGGGCGGACAGAGGCTTTCTTT. Amino acid sequence: CATSEEGRTEAFF.